Presented here are 14 T cell receptor beta chains from one specimen sequenced in a study of T cells in women clearing cervical HPV infection. Here immunoSEQ multiplex PCR was the method, and the copy in TCRdb shows in-frame clones only, minus some. The sample table sets out under 45,000 clones. Sequenced input: blood buffy coat. The receptors here all came from a woman aged 18-70 years with a cervical HPV16 infection that either progressed to CIN3+ or cleared (not recorded which).

Turning to this clone: The DNA ends 3 residues before the CDR3 does, and the rest of the CDR3 is filled in from the germline J gene. J is TRBJ2-3 and V is TRBV19, with TRBD1 as a possible D gene (5 bases). The CDR3 runs 16 residues. The germline gives CDR1 LNHDA, CDR2 SQIVND (reference sequence). The CDR3 DNA, read in part, is TGTGCCAGTAGTCCCATGCTGGCAGGGTCCTTGGAGACG. This encodes CASSPMLAGSLET. The whole CDR3 protein reads CASSPMLAGSLETQYF.

A remark on this clone: The read ends 3 residues early relative to the CDR3; the germline J gene fills the gap. The chain is built from TRBV5-1 and TRBJ2-2; TRBD2 is a possible D gene (6 bases). CDR1 is SGHRS and CDR2 is YFSETQ in the germline V gene. This CDR3 has 15 amino acids. V lost 4 bases to trimming and J lost 7 bases, with 17 bases between them. The sequenced part of the CDR3 DNA is TGCGCCAGCAGCCCGCTGACTAGTTTGGTCGGGGAG. Translation: CASSPLTSLVGE. The complete CDR3 protein is CASSPLTSLVGELFF. Full variable domain (missing parts from reference TRBV5-1 and TRBJ2-2): KAGVTQTPRYLIKTRGQQVTLSCSPISGHRSVSWYQQTPGQGLQFLFEYFSETQRNKGNFPGRFSGRQFSNSRSEMNVSTLELGDSALYLCASSPLTSLVGELFFGEGSRLTVL.

CDR3: CSARVLGQDQETQYF. Incomplete CDR3 DNA: TGCAGTGCTAGAGTCCTCGGACAGGACCAAGAGACG. The V gene is TRBV20-1, the J gene TRBJ2-3; the match to TRBD1 covers 7 bases. The read terminates 3 residues before the CDR3 end, so the remaining end is supplied by the germline J gene. CDR1 is DFQATT, CDR2 SNEGSKA, per germline (reference sequence). The CDR3 runs 15 residues.

The DNA read from the CDR3 is TGTGCCAGTAGTATGGGGACAGGGGCAAGTGAG. Translated: CASSMGTGASE. The complete CDR3 protein is CASSMGTGASEQFF. V and J are TRBV19 and TRBJ2-1, with TRBD1 matching 10 bases. The read stops 3 residues short of the end of the CDR3; the missing end is completed from the germline J gene. Trimming at V came to 3 bases and at J to 9 bases, leaving 5 bases not matched to a gene. Germline V gene data show CDR1 as LNHDA and CDR2 as SQIVND (reference sequence). This CDR3 is built from 14 residues. Variable domain in full (rest from reference TRBV19 and TRBJ2-1): DGGITQSPKYLFRKEGQNVTLSCEQNLNHDAMYWYRQDPGQGLRLIYYSQIVNDFQKGDIAEGYSVSREKKESFPLTVTSAQKNPTAFYLCASSMGTGASEQFFGPGTRLTVL.

For this clone: The read finishes 3 residues shy of the CDR3 end, and the germline J gene is used to complete it. This chain uses TRBV2 with TRBJ1-4, with 8 bases identical to TRBD1. The CDR3 spans 14 residues. V was pared by 7 bases and J by 8 bases, with 9 bases of the junction left unmatched. Germline-derived CDR1 and CDR2 are SNHLY and FYNNEI. CDR3 DNA (partial): TGTGCCAGCAAGCGACAGGGGATACAGGAAAAA. Protein sequence: CASKRQGIQEK. The full-length CDR3 reads as CASKRQGIQEKLFF.

Regarding this clone: The read ends 3 residues shy of where the CDR3 ends; the end is completed using the germline J gene. This chain links TRBV30 with TRBJ2-3; D not resolved. Germline values: CDR1 GTSNPN, CDR2 SVGIG (reference sequence). This CDR3 has 12 amino acids. CDR3 loop: CAWSVQKETQYF. The DNA read from the CDR3 is TGTGCCTGGAGTGTACAGAAAGAGACG.

CDR3 loop: CASSTGRRGNIAFF. The part of the CDR3 DNA that was read is TGTGCCAGTAGTACCGGACGAAGGGGAAACATT. The V and J genes are TRBV19 and TRBJ1-1; D is possibly TRBD1 (5 bases). The read ends 3 residues early relative to the CDR3; the germline J gene fills the gap. The CDR3 sequence is 14 residues long. Germline loops: CDR1 LNHDA, CDR2 SQIVND (reference sequence).

Concerning this clone: The missing CDR3 end, 3 residues past where the read stops, is filled in from the germline J gene. The chain has TRBV19 and TRBJ2-3; 7 positions agree with TRBD1. Germline lookup yields CDR1 LNHDA and CDR2 SQIVND (reference sequence). Trimming cost V 8 bases and J 4 bases; bases outside gene matches: 6. CDR3 size: 13 residues. The CDR3 sequence: CASGDQGADTQYF. CDR3 DNA, as far as it was read: TGTGCCAGTGGCGACCAGGGGGCAGATACG.

Concerning this clone: The read terminates 3 residues ahead of where the CDR3 ends, so the germline J gene completes it. The chain has TRBV30 and TRBJ2-1, with 13 bases aligning to TRBD2. The CDR3 runs to 13 residues. CDR1 and CDR2 from the germline V gene are GTSNPN and SVGIG (reference sequence). V lost 6 bases, J lost 8 bases, and 4 bases stayed unmatched. The CDR3 region is CACRLAGGYEQFF. CDR3 DNA, as far as it was read: TGTGCCTGTCGACTAGCGGGAGGTTATGAG.

With regard to this clone: The read ends 3 residues early relative to the CDR3; the germline J gene fills the gap. V gene TRBV19 combines with J gene TRBJ2-4, with 9 bases lining up with TRBD1. There are 13 residues in the CDR3. Trimming removed 6 bases from V and 8 bases from J; junction bases left unmatched: 5. Germline CDR1 is LNHDA and CDR2 is SQIVND (reference sequence). CDR3 sequence reads: CASSVQGADIQYF. The CDR3 DNA, read in part, is TGTGCCAGTAGCGTACAGGGGGCGGACATT.

Worth noting for this clone: The read is 3 residues too short to cover the CDR3 end, so that end is filled in from the germline J gene. The gene calls are TRBV19 and TRBJ2-1, with 7 positions matching TRBD2. The CDR3 consists of 18 residues. Germline trimming cut 4 bases from V and 4 bases from J; bases unmatched to any gene: 16. Germline loops: CDR1 LNHDA, CDR2 SQIVND (reference sequence). The CDR3 bases that were read are TGTGCCAGTAGTAGCGGGGATGGGGGGGAGGGCCCGTACAATGAG. This encodes CASSSGDGGEGPYNE. The CDR3 in its entirety is CASSSGDGGEGPYNEQFF.

The CDR3 is CASSLGTDYDYTF. Partial CDR3 DNA: TGTGCCAGCAGCTTAGGGACAGACTACGAC. The chain employs TRBV7-9 and TRBJ1-2; maybe TRBD1 (6 bases). Read sequence stops 3 residues before the CDR3 end, and the germline J gene provides the missing end. This CDR3 has 13 residues. Germline loops: CDR1 SEHNR, CDR2 FQNEAQ (reference sequence).

A word on this clone: Sequencing ends 3 residues short of the CDR3 end; the germline J gene provides the rest. The chain recombines TRBV5-4 with TRBJ2-3; no clear D gene. The ends were cut back, 2 bases at V and 0 bases at J, with 10 bases in the middle. The CDR3 spans 15 residues. Germline CDR1 reads SGHNT; CDR2 reads YYREEE (reference sequence). The covered CDR3 bases are TGTGCCAGCAGCTTAAATCCCAAAAGCACAGATACG. The encoded protein is CASSLNPKSTDT. The entire CDR3 reads CASSLNPKSTDTQYF.

Of note for this clone: The read ends 3 residues before the CDR3 terminus; that terminus is restored from the germline J gene. The rearrangement links TRBV7-8 to TRBJ2-3, with TRBD2 matching over 9 bases. J was trimmed by 2 bases and V by 3 bases; bases with no gene match: 6. Germline V CDR1 and CDR2: SGHVS, FQNEAQ. This CDR3 has 16 amino acids. This chain's CDR3 is CASSFPTSGYTDTQYF. The CDR3 DNA, read in part, is TGTGCCAGCAGCTTCCCGACTAGCGGCTACACAGATACG.